One TCR beta chain is described in this entry. Its antigen is unidentified. With 0 bases removed from V and 2 bases from J, the gap between germline ends came to 9 bases. The CDR3 runs 15 residues. Germline V lookup: CDR1 SGDLS, CDR2 YYNGEE. These data come from a study of identical twins. The study's findings and limits: Within twin pairs, the out-of-frame alpha sequences they shared showed excess low generation probability.

Template switching added a universal primer site, and cDNA bore unique molecular identifiers. TCRdb reprocessed the 5' RACE reads via MiXCR and lists one record per CDR3 protein. The sample carries about 190,000 distinct CDR3 sequences, more than 15% recorded once. This sample was shared with a second study, whose subject was T cells expressing NK-cell markers.

This TCR was sampled from a woman aged 18-35 years in good health. The rearrangement uses TRBV9 and TRBJ2-1; D is perhaps TRBD1 (5 bases). The sequenced sample was CD8+ T cells sorted from blood. For the CDR3, the DNA is TGTGCCAGCAGCGTAGAAGGGGTAACCTACAATGAGCAGTTCTTC. As protein: CASSVEGVTYNEQFF. The variable domain in full, with the rest retrieved from reference TRBV9 and TRBJ2-1, is DSGVTQTPKHLITATGQRVTLRCSPRSGDLSVYWYQQSLDQGLQFLIQYYNGEERAKGNILERFSAQQFPDLHSELNLSSLELGDSALYFCASSVEGVTYNEQFFGPGTRLTVL.